The entry below describes one T cell receptor (beta chain). Its specificity is not known. The PCR ran on 60 Vbeta and 13 Jbeta primers. The repertoire was sequenced with immunoSEQ multiplex PCR; TCRdb's copy has only in-frame clones and lacks some. The table lists about 130,000 clones, approximately 80% of them singletons, with about 0.94% in the top ten. The data derive from a study of cytomegalovirus exposure and HLA in healthy donors. Overall study: Previous work identified around 120 million unique TCR beta sequences from about 179 million T cells.

Whereas donors were nominally healthy upon sampling, unrecorded immune exposures were probable. Deletions cut 2 bases from V and 4 bases from J, with 5 bases between. In germline, CDR1 is MDHEN, CDR2 SYDVKM. The CDR3 is made up of 12 amino acids. Study observations and caveats: According to reports, the classifier identified cytomegalovirus status with high specificity and sensitivity.

The receptor was isolated from a human donor in good health. Sequencing was carried out using PBMCs. This rearrangement joins TRBV28 to TRBJ1-2; D gene ambiguous. The CDR3 protein is CASSLTAYGYTF. CDR3 sequence (DNA): TGTGCCAGCAGTTTAACAGCCTATGGCTACACCTTC.